The entry below describes one T cell receptor beta chain. The sample originates from a study of low-dose radiotherapy and immunotherapy resistance in tumors. Primers targeting TRAV and TRBV primed first-strand cDNA, covering alpha and beta chains. Using a constant-region primer together with a V-primer adapter, TCRs were subjected to about 18 PCR cycles of amplification. TCRdb analysed the reads with MiXCR anew, one entry per CDR3 protein. The sample has 15,000 to 20,000 distinct CDR3 sequences; about 70% are singletons. The TCR comes from a human donor with advanced metastatic prostate, ovarian, gallbladder or colorectal cancer (not recorded which). This table probably holds off-target reads from a library built for another chain.

The CDR3 reads CASTPSETAQETQYF. CDR3 nucleotide sequence: TGTGCCAGCACTCCTAGTGAGACGGCCCAAGAGACCCAGTACTTC. The V gene is TRBV11-2, the J gene TRBJ2-5, with D unresolved. This CDR3 is 15 amino acids long. Germline-derived CDR1 and CDR2 are SGHAT and FQNNGV. Trimming took 7 bases from V and 1 from J, leaving 16 bases between them. Using reference TRBV11-2 and TRBJ2-5 for the parts outside the CDR3, the full variable domain is EAGVAQSPRYKIIEKRQSVAFWCNPISGHATLYWYQQILGQGPKLLIQFQNNGVVDDSQLPKDRFSAERLKGVDSTLKIQPAKLEDSAVYLCASTPSETAQETQYFGPGTRLLVL.